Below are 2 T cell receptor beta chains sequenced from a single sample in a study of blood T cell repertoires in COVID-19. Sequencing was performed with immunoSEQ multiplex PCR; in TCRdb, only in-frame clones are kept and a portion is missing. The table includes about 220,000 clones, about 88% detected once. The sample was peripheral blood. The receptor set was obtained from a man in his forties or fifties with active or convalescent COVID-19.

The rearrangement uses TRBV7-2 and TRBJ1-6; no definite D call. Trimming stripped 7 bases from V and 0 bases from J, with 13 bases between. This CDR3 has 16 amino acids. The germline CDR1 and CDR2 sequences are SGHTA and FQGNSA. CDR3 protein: CASTPATVSYNSPLHF. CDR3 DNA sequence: TGTGCCAGCACCCCCGCAACAGTCTCCTATAATTCACCCCTCCACTTT.

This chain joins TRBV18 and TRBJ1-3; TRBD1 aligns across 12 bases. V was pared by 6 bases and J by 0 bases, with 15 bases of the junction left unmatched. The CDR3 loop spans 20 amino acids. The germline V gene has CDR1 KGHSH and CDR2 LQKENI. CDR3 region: CASSPYFPGQGASSGNTIYF. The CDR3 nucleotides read TGTGCCAGCTCCCCATACTTCCCGGGACAGGGGGCGAGCTCTGGAAACACCATATATTTT.